This T cell receptor beta chain comes out of a study of T cells after posttransplantation cyclophosphamide. Study outcomes and limitations: Tissue-infiltrating T cells from skin or gut overlapped little with blood T cells. Donor CD8+ memory clones often dominated recipient blood repertoires at later times.

The protocol was immunoSEQ multiplex PCR, while the TCRdb copy is restricted to in-frame clones and leaves out a portion. This sample has over 20,000 clones; approximately 97% occur once, and the top ten carry about 0.15%. Remarks on this clone: The antigen is not known.

Cells defined as naive were viable CD3+CD4+ or CD3+CD8+ and CCR7+CD45RA+CD45RO-CD95-CD27+CD28+. This CDR3 has 13 residues. The ends lost 4 bases at V and 6 bases at J; junction bases unmatched: 5. Per the germline V gene, CDR1 is SGHDN and CDR2 is FVKESK. Sequencing was carried out using naive CD4+ T cells sorted from PBMCs. This receptor was identified in a man in his fifties or sixties in good health, CMV-negative, and a related stem cell transplant donor. V is TRBV14 and J is TRBJ1-1, with 7 bases lining up with TRBD1. The CDR3 protein is CASSPTGRSEAFF. CDR3 nucleotide sequence: TGTGCCAGCAGCCCGACAGGGAGGTCTGAAGCTTTCTTT. Full variable domain (remainder filled in from reference TRBV14 and TRBJ1-1): EAGVTQFPSHSVIEKGQTVTLRCDPISGHDNLYWYRRVMGKEIKFLLHFVKESKQDESGMPNNRFLAERTGGTYSTLKVQPAELEDSGVYFCASSPTGRSEAFFGQGTRLTVV.